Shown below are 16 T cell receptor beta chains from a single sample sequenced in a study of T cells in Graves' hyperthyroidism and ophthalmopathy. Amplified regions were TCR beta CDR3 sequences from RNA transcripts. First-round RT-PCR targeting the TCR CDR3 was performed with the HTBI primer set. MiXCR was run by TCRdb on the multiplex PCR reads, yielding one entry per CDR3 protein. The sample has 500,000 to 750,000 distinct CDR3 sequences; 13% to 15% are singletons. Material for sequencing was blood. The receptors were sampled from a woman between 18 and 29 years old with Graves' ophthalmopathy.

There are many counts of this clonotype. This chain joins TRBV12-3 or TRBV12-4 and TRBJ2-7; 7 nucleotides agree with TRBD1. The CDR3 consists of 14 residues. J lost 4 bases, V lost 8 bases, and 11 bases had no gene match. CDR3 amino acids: CASARGSEGYEQYF. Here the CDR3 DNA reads TGTGCCAGCGCCAGGGGGTCCGAAGGATACGAGCAGTACTTC.

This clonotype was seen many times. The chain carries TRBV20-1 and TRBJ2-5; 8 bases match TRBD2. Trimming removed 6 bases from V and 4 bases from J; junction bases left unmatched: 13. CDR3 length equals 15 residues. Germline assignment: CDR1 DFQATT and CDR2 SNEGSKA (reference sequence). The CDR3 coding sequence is TGCAGTGCCGCCCGAGAAGCGGGAGTGGGAGAGACCCAGTACTTC. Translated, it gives CSAAREAGVGETQYF.

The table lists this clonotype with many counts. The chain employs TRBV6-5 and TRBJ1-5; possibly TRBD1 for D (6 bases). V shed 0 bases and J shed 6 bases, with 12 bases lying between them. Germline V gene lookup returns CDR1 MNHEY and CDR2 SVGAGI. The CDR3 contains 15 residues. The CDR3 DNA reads TGTGCCAGCAGTTACTCGGAGGGGGTGGGTCAGCCCCAGCATTTT. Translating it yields CASSYSEGVGQPQHF.

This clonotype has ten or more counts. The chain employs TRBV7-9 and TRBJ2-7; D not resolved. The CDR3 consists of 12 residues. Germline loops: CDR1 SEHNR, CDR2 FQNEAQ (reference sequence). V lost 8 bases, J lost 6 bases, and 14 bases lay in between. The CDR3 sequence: CASEGSPPEQYF. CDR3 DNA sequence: TGTGCCAGCGAAGGTTCGCCGCCCGAGCAGTACTTC.

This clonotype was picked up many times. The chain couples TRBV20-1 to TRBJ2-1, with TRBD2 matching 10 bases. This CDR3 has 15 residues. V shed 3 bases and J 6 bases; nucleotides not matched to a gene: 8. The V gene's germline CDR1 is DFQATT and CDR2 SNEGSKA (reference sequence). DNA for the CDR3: TGCAGTGCTAGTCGGGCAGCGGGAGGGCGCAATGAGCAGTTCTTC. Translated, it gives CSASRAAGGRNEQFF.

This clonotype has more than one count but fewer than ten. The DNA of the CDR3 is TGTGCCAGGACGGGAGAGAACGGGGAGCTGTTTTTT. Protein product: CARTGENGELFF. The chain is built from TRBV7-9 and TRBJ2-2, with TRBD2 as a possible D gene (6 bases). With 9 bases removed from V and 7 bases from J, the gap between germline ends came to 12 bases. Germline CDR1 is SEHNR and CDR2 is FQNEAQ (reference sequence). The CDR3 contains 12 residues.

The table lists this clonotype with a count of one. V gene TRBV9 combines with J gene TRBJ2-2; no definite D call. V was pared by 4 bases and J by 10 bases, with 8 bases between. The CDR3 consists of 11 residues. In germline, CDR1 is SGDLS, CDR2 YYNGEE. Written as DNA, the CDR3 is TGTGCCAGCAGCAATCTGGAGGAGCTGTTTTTT. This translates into CASSNLEELFF.

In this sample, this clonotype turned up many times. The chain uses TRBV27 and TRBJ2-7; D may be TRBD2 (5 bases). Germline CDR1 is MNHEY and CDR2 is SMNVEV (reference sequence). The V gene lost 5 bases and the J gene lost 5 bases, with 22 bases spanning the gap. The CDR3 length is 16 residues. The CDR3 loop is CASSLDGILGRNEQYF. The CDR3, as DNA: TGTGCCAGCAGTCTCGACGGGATCCTAGGAAGGAACGAGCAGTACTTC.

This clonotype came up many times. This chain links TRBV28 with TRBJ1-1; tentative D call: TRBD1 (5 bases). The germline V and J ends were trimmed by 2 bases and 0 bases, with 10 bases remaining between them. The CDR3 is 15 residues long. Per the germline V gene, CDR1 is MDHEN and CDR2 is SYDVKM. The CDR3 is CASSLIRGLNTEAFF. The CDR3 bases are TGTGCCAGCAGTTTAATACGGGGCTTGAACACTGAAGCTTTCTTT.

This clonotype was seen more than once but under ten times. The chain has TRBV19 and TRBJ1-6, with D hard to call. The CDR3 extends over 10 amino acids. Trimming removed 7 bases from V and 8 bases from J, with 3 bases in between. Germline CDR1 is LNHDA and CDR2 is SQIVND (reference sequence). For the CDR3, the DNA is TGTGCCAGTAAGCATTCACCCCTCCACTTT. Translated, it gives CASKHSPLHF.

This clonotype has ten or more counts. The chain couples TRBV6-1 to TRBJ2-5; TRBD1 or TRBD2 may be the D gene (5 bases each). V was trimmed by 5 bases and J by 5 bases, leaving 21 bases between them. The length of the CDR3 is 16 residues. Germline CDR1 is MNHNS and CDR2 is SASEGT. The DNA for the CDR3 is TGTGCCAGCAGTTTGGTTGGGCAGGGTCGAGGGGAGACCCAGTACTTC. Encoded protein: CASSLVGQGRGETQYF.

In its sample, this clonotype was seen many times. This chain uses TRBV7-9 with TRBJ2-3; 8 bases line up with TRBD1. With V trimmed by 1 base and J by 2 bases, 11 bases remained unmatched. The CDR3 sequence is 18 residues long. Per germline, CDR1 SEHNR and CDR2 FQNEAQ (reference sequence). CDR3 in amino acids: CASSLVHLDRAPTDTQYF. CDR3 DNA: TGTGCCAGCAGCTTAGTCCATTTGGACAGGGCCCCCACAGATACGCAGTATTTT.

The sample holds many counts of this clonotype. The CDR3 loop is CASSTGTTYQPQHF. The CDR3 DNA follows: TGTGCCAGCAGCACCGGGACAACTTATCAGCCCCAGCATTTT. V usage is TRBV6-2 or TRBV6-3 and J usage is TRBJ1-5; maybe TRBD1 (6 bases). The CDR3 is 14 residues long. The V end was cut by 6 bases, the J end by 5 bases, with 14 bases between. Germline CDR1 and CDR2: MNHEY and SVGEGT.

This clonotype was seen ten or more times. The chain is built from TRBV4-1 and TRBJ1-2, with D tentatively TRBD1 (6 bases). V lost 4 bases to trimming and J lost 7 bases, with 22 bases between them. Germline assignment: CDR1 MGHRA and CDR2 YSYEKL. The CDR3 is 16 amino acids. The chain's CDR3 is CASSRIYRDNDRGYTF. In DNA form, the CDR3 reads TGCGCCAGCAGCCGAATTTACCGGGACAACGATCGTGGCTACACCTTC.

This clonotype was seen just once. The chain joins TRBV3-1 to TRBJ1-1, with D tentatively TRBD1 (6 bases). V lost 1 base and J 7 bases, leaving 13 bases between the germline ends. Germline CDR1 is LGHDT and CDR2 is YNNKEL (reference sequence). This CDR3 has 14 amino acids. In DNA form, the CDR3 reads TGTGCCAGCAGCCAAGCGACAGGCCTATTTGAAGCTTTCTTT. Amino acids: CASSQATGLFEAFF. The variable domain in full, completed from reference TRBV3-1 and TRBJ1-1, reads DTAVSQTPKYLVTQMGNDKSIKCEQNLGHDTMYWYKQDSKKFLKIMFSYNNKELIINETVPNRFSPKSPDKAHLNLHINSLELGDSAVYFCASSQATGLFEAFFGQGTRLTVV.

CDR3 sequence: CASSMGGWSTDTQYF. CDR3 bases: TGTGCCAGCAGCATGGGGGGGTGGAGCACAGATACGCAGTATTTT. This chain connects TRBV13 to TRBJ2-3; 7 nucleotides line up with TRBD2. V shed 5 bases, J shed 0 bases, and the junction held 5 bases outside the gene matches. Germline CDR1 and CDR2: PRHDT and FYEKMQ (reference sequence). The CDR3 is 15 amino acids.